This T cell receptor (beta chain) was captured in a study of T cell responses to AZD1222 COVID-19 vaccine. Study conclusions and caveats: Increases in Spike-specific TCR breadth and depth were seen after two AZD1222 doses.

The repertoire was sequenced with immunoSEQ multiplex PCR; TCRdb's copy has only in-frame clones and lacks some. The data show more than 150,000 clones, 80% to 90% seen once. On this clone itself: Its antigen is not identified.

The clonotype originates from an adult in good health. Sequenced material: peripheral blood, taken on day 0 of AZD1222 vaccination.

The CDR3 DNA is TGTGCCAGCAGTTCGGGGGGAGGCACAGATACGCAGTATTTT. It specifies CASSSGGGTDTQYF. V is TRBV28 and J is TRBJ2-3; TRBD2 aligns across 7 bases. The CDR3 loop spans 14 amino acids. Germline-derived CDR1 and CDR2 are MDHEN and SYDVKM. V dropped 4 bases and J dropped 1; count of bases not matched to a gene: 2.